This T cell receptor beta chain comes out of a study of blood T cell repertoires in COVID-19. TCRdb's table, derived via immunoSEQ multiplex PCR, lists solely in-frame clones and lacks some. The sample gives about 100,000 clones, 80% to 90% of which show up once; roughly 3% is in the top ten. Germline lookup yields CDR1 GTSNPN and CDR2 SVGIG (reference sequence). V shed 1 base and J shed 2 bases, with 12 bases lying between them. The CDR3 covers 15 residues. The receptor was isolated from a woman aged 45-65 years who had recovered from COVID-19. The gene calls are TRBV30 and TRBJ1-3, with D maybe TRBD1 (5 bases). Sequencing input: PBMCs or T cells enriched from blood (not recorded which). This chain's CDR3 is CAWSAGGAPGNTIYF. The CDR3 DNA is TGTGCCTGGAGTGCCGGCGGGGCCCCTGGAAACACCATATATTTT. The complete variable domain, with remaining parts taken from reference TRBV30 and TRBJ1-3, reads SQTIHQWPATLVQPVGSPLSLECTVEGTSNPNLYWYRQAAGRGLQLLFYSVGIGQISSEVPQNLSASRPQDRQFILSSKKLLLSDSGFYLCAWSAGGAPGNTIYFGEGSWLTVV.